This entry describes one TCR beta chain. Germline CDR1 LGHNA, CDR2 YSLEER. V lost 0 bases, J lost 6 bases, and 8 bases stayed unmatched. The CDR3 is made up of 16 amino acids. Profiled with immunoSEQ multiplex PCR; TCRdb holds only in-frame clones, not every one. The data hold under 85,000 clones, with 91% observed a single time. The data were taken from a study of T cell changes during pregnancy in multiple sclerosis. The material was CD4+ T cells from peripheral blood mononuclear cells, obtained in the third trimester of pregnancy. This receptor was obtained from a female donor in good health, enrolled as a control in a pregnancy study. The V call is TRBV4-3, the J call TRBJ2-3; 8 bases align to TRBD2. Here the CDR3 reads CASSQEVRAGVDTQYF. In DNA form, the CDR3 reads TGCGCCAGCAGCCAAGAAGTTCGAGCGGGGGTTGATACGCAGTATTTT.